This T cell receptor beta chain was identified during a study of blood T cell repertoires in COVID-19. This CDR3 is 16 amino acids long. The germline V gene encodes CDR1 LNHDA and CDR2 SQIVND (reference sequence). Trimming at V came to 3 bases and at J to 9 bases, leaving 12 bases not matched to a gene. Profiled with immunoSEQ multiplex PCR; TCRdb holds only in-frame clones, not every one. The sample lists some 150,000 clones, roughly 77% occurring once. This rearrangement joins TRBV19 to TRBJ2-4, with 9 bases fitting TRBD1. Input material: peripheral blood. This receptor was obtained from a woman in her seventies with COVID-19, enrolled during active disease. CDR3 region: CASSISGTGTRGIQYF. DNA of the CDR3: TGTGCCAGTAGTATTTCCGGGACAGGGACCAGAGGCATTCAGTACTTC. The full variable domain, rest sourced from reference TRBV19 and TRBJ2-4, is DGGITQSPKYLFRKEGQNVTLSCEQNLNHDAMYWYRQDPGQGLRLIYYSQIVNDFQKGDIAEGYSVSREKKESFPLTVTSAQKNPTAFYLCASSISGTGTRGIQYFGAGTRLSVL.